This T cell receptor beta chain originates from a study of T cells after yellow fever vaccination. Across the study: With SMART-Seq v4 Ultra Low Input, the fractions containing low cell numbers were prepared.

In TCRdb, the 5' RACE reads were re-called with MiXCR into one record per CDR3 protein. The repertoire includes about 60,000 distinct CDR3 sequences, more than 5.5% of them detected once, and less than 45% sits in the top ten. Note on this clonotype: Its antigen is unidentified.

The CDR3 loop spans 16 amino acids. V lost 6 bases, J lost 0 bases, and 15 bases lay in between. Study-level findings and limits: On re-exposure, the response was weaker but peaked faster, at day 5 versus 15. FACS-sorted repertoires could contain abundant clonotypes contaminating from the bulk population.

The clonotype was recovered from a man aged 18-30 years who received the YFV17D yellow fever vaccine. The input for sequencing was CD8+ T cells sorted from PBMCs, taken on the day of the first yellow fever vaccination. The chain employs TRBV12-3 or TRBV12-4 and TRBJ1-5; D is uncertain. CDR3: CASSRFLWDSNQPQHF. CDR3 DNA: TGTGCCAGCAGCCGCTTCCTTTGGGATAGCAATCAGCCCCAGCATTTT.